The 25 T cell receptor beta chains below all came from one sample that was sequenced in a study of T cells of healthy individuals. TCRdb used MiXCR to reprocess the 5' RACE reads, holding one entry per CDR3 protein. The sample has around 63,000 distinct CDR3 sequences; roughly 17% are singletons. The receptors were gathered from a human donor in good health.

Many counts were recorded for this clonotype. The chain combines TRBV27 with TRBJ2-7; 8 bases align to TRBD1. The CDR3 consists of 12 residues. CDR1 is MNHEY, CDR2 SMNVEV, per germline (reference sequence). The trim removed 10 bases at V and 2 bases at J, leaving 4 bases unmatched. In DNA, the CDR3 is TGTGCCACCGGGACAGGTGCCTACGAGCAGTACTTC. It translates to CATGTGAYEQYF.

This clonotype was detected ten times or more. The chain recombines TRBV10-3 with TRBJ2-1; D assignment may be TRBD1 or TRBD2 (6 bases each). Deletions cut 3 bases from V and 0 bases from J, with 12 bases between. Germline V gene sequence: CDR1 ENHRY, CDR2 SYGVKD. The CDR3 covers 16 residues. The CDR3 sequence is CAISDSKGGSYNEQFF. The CDR3 DNA reads TGTGCCATCAGTGACTCTAAGGGGGGCTCCTACAATGAGCAGTTCTTC.

This clonotype came up many times. The chain employs TRBV29-1 and TRBJ2-1; no firm D call. There are 15 residues in the CDR3. V lost 8 bases, J lost 7 bases, and 24 bases lay in between. Germline assignment: CDR1 SQVTM and CDR2 ANQGSEA. The CDR3 DNA reads as TGCAGCAGCGTTGGGCCCTTACGGGCGAGGAATGAGCAGTTCTTC. This codes for CSSVGPLRARNEQFF.

The chain combines TRBV6-2 or TRBV6-3 with TRBJ2-7, with TRBD2 identical over 11 bases. The CDR3 length is 17 residues. Trimming took 2 bases from V and 4 from J; bases not matched to a gene: 10. The V gene's germline CDR1 is MNHEY and CDR2 SVGEGT. The chain's CDR3 is CASSYLFTSGSRYEQYF. The CDR3 bases are TGTGCCAGCAGTTACCTATTTACTAGCGGGAGTAGGTACGAGCAGTACTTC.

Many counts were recorded for this clonotype. The chain links TRBV18 to TRBJ1-1; possibly TRBD1 for D (5 bases). The germline gives CDR1 KGHSH, CDR2 LQKENI. Trimming stripped 3 bases from V and 4 bases from J, with 9 bases between. This CDR3 is 13 amino acids long. The CDR3 reads CASSPGGITEAFF. The CDR3 bases are TGTGCCAGCTCACCCGGGGGGATCACTGAAGCTTTCTTT.

This clonotype came up a few times. The chain joins TRBV27 to TRBJ2-7; D is unclear. The CDR3 runs 13 residues. CDR1 and CDR2 from the germline V gene are MNHEY and SMNVEV (reference sequence). Trimming removed 7 bases at V and 4 bases at J, with 14 bases between. The CDR3 sequence: CASTWALGYEQYF. CDR3 nucleotides: TGTGCCAGCACTTGGGCCCTGGGTTACGAGCAGTACTTC.

V is TRBV10-3 and J is TRBJ2-7; D unresolved. This CDR3 is built from 13 residues. V lost 7 bases and J 2 bases, leaving 12 bases between the germline ends. Germline assignment: CDR1 ENHRY and CDR2 SYGVKD. CDR3 nucleotide sequence: TGTGCCATCAATTCGGATATCGCCTACGAGCAGTACTTC. This codes for CAINSDIAYEQYF.

This clonotype was seen repeatedly, ten times or more. The chain couples TRBV9 to TRBJ1-1; D is possibly TRBD1 (5 bases). The CDR3 is 13 amino acids. V was pared by 4 bases and J by 8 bases, with 15 bases between. Germline V gives CDR1 SGDLS, CDR2 YYNGEE. Here the CDR3 DNA reads TGTGCCAGCAGCCCGCCGGGACGGTCGGAAGCTTTCTTT. Its translation: CASSPPGRSEAFF.

This clonotype was detected only a few times. The V call is TRBV20-1, the J call TRBJ1-3; 7 bases agree with TRBD1. V dropped 0 bases and J dropped 0; count of bases not matched to a gene: 8. Looked up from germline, CDR1 is DFQATT and CDR2 is SNEGSKA (reference sequence). The CDR3 consists of 17 residues. The CDR3 reads CSARDKAGGISGNTIYF. DNA of the CDR3: TGCAGTGCTAGAGATAAGGCAGGGGGGATCTCTGGAAACACCATATATTTT.

The chain couples TRBV6-5 to TRBJ2-1; no firm D call. The CDR3 has 15 amino acids. Germline V gene sequence: CDR1 MNHEY, CDR2 SVGAGI. The V gene lost 6 bases and the J gene lost 0 bases, with 12 bases spanning the gap. In DNA form, the CDR3 reads TGTGCCAGCAGCGTAGCCCTTCGCTCCTACAATGAGCAGTTCTTC. It translates to CASSVALRSYNEQFF.

This clonotype was detected ten times or more. The rearrangement uses TRBV5-5 and TRBJ1-5, with a weak D call TRBD1 (5 bases). Per the germline V gene, CDR1 is SGHKS and CDR2 is YYEKEE (reference sequence). The CDR3 has 13 residues. Trimming shortened V by 1 base and J by 7 bases, and 9 bases separated the two germline ends. This CDR3 reads CASSLQGGQPQHF. The CDR3 nucleotides are TGTGCCAGCAGCTTGCAGGGTGGCCAGCCCCAGCATTTT.

This clonotype was detected ten times or more. The V gene is TRBV20-1, the J gene TRBJ2-3; 7 bases are a match to TRBD2. This CDR3 is built from 15 residues. Germline assignment: CDR1 DFQATT and CDR2 SNEGSKA (reference sequence). J was trimmed by 2 bases and V by 3 bases; bases with no gene match: 8. The CDR3 DNA sequence: TGCAGTGCTAGGCCCCGGACTAGACTCACAGATACGCAGTATTTT. The encoded protein is CSARPRTRLTDTQYF.

The chain couples TRBV9 to TRBJ1-5; perhaps TRBD1 as D (6 bases). Per the germline V gene, CDR1 is SGDLS and CDR2 is YYNGEE. The V end was cut by 3 bases, the J end by 8 bases, with 12 bases between. The CDR3 loop spans 13 amino acids. The CDR3 is CASSETGLEPQHF. CDR3 sequence (DNA): TGTGCCAGCAGCGAGACAGGTTTGGAGCCCCAGCATTTT.

This clonotype was seen at least ten times. This sequence joins TRBV3-1 and TRBJ2-7; 7 bases align to TRBD2. The CDR3 contains 12 residues. Per the germline V gene, CDR1 is LGHDT and CDR2 is YNNKEL (reference sequence). The ends lost 4 bases at V and 6 bases at J; junction bases unmatched: 3. In DNA, the CDR3 is TGTGCCAGCAGCCCCGGGGGGAGCGAGCAGTACTTC. Its protein is CASSPGGSEQYF.

CDR3 loop: CASSVAVGGTNGEQFF. In nucleotides, the CDR3 is TGTGCCAGCAGCGTAGCGGTCGGGGGGACTAATGGTGAGCAGTTCTTC. This chain connects TRBV9 to TRBJ2-1; 7 nucleotides match TRBD2. Germline assignment: CDR1 SGDLS and CDR2 YYNGEE. With 0 bases clipped from V and 9 bases from J, the junction kept 12 bases outside the gene matches. The CDR3 contains 16 residues.

J is TRBJ1-4 and V is TRBV21-1. TRBV21-1 is reported as a pseudogene. CDR3 length equals 18 residues. CDR3 amino acids: CASINSPTAIATNEKLFF. As DNA, the CDR3 is TGTGCCAGCATCAACTCGCCTACAGCAATTGCAACTAATGAAAAACTGTTTTTT.

The chain uses TRBV4-1 and TRBJ2-2; perhaps D is TRBD1 or TRBD2 (5 bases each). V lost 4 bases, J lost 12 bases, and 21 bases lay in between. In germline, CDR1 is MGHRA, CDR2 YSYEKL. CDR3 length equals 15 residues. The CDR3 nucleotides are TGCGCCAGCAGCCCATATGGGACGGATACGCCAAAGCTGTTTTTT. Translating gives CASSPYGTDTPKLFF.

The rearrangement joins TRBV7-6 to TRBJ2-7; D is possibly TRBD2 (5 bases). In germline, CDR1 is SGHVS, CDR2 FNYEAQ. Trimming took off 4 bases at V and 5 bases at J, with 18 bases between the two ends. The CDR3 has 15 amino acids. The CDR3 DNA is TGTGCCAGCAGCTCCCAGCGCGGAGGACGCGACGAGCAGTACTTC. It codes for CASSSQRGGRDEQYF.

V usage is TRBV5-6 and J usage is TRBJ2-6, with 12 bases identical to TRBD2. The germline CDR1 and CDR2 sequences are SGHDT and YYEEEE. The length of the CDR3 is 18 residues. The V gene end was trimmed by 4 bases and the J gene end by 1 base; junction bases not matched to a gene: 6. The DNA of the CDR3 is TGTGCCAGCAGCACGACTAGCGGGGGCCAGTCTGGGGCCAACGTCCTGACTTTC. Its protein product is CASSTTSGGQSGANVLTF.

The V gene is TRBV2, the J gene TRBJ2-1; TRBD1 is a possible D gene (6 bases). The V gene lost 2 bases and the J gene lost 0 bases, with 11 bases spanning the gap. The CDR3 is 16 residues long. CDR1 is SNHLY, CDR2 FYNNEI, per germline. The CDR3 bases are TGTGCCAGCAGTGAAAAACAGGGCTACTCCTACAATGAGCAGTTCTTC. This gives the protein CASSEKQGYSYNEQFF.

As concerns this clonotype: This may be a read error: a much more frequent sequence differs by one nucleotide. In DNA, the CDR3 is TGCGCCAGCAGCCAAGAGTGTGTCAGCTACACCGGGGAGCTGTTTTTT. Its translation: CASSQECVSYTGELFF. The chain uses TRBV4-1 and TRBJ2-2; D gene unclear. The V end lost 0 bases, the J end lost 3 bases, and 11 bases lay between the germline ends. Germline loops: CDR1 MGHRA, CDR2 YSYEKL. The CDR3 has 16 amino acids.

This clonotype was found a few times. The gene calls are TRBV10-3 and TRBJ2-7; D call uncertain. There are 15 residues in the CDR3. Germline V CDR1 and CDR2: ENHRY, SYGVKD. The V gene lost 5 bases and the J gene lost 0 bases, with 14 bases spanning the gap. The CDR3 DNA reads TGTGCCATCAGTAATCCGGGTGAGAGCTCCTACGAGCAGTACTTC. As protein: CAISNPGESSYEQYF.

The chain is built from TRBV29-1 and TRBJ2-7; perhaps D is TRBD1 or TRBD2 (5 bases each). The CDR3 totals 12 residues. The germline CDR1 and CDR2 sequences are SQVTM and ANQGSEA. V was shortened by 7 bases and J by 2 bases, with 12 bases between the two germline ends. This CDR3 is CSAGRATYEQYF. CDR3 bases: TGCAGCGCGGGACGGGCAACCTACGAGCAGTACTTC.

This clonotype was picked up many times. The chain combines TRBV19 with TRBJ2-1; no firm D call. The V gene's germline CDR1 is LNHDA and CDR2 SQIVND (reference sequence). The CDR3 covers 13 residues. Trimming pared 0 bases from V and 6 bases from J, leaving 6 bases between. The CDR3 DNA is TGTGCCAGTAGTATAGATCAGCCCAATGAGCAGTTCTTC. It translates to CASSIDQPNEQFF.

This clonotype was observed a few times. The V call is TRBV7-8, the J call TRBJ2-1; 10 nucleotides agree with TRBD2. Germline CDR1 reads SGHVS; CDR2 reads FQNEAQ. V lost 3 bases to trimming and J lost 10 bases; unmatched junction nucleotides: 12. This CDR3 has 16 residues. DNA for the CDR3: TGTGCCAGCAGCTTTGGGATTAGCGGGAGGTTGGGAGAGCAGTTCTTC. This gives the protein CASSFGISGRLGEQFF.